A selection of T cell receptor beta chains follows, all from one sample in a study of blood T cell repertoires in COVID-19. Repertoires were generated with immunoSEQ multiplex PCR, while TCRdb's copy carries only in-frame clones and drops some. The sample holds over 300,000 clones, roughly 83% seen once. Sequencing used peripheral blood. Receptors originate from a woman between 50 and 59 years old with acute or convalescent COVID-19. Both conserved end residues are trimmed from each CDR3. D genes are given only for firm matches.

J gene: TRBJ2-3; D gene: .; V gene: TRBV28; CDR3 protein: ASSYTLETSTDTQY
J gene: TRBJ2-1; D gene: TRBD2; V gene: TRBV4-3; CDR3 protein: ASSQWTSGRPQGLSEQF
J gene: TRBJ2-7; D gene: TRBD2; V gene: TRBV5-5; CDR3 protein: ASSLVAGERNEQY
J gene: TRBJ2-2; D gene: .; V gene: TRBV21-1; CDR3 protein: ASSKAKVEAGELF
J gene: TRBJ2-1; D gene: .; V gene: TRBV28; CDR3 protein: ASSLSGLSYNEQF
J gene: TRBJ1-3; D gene: .; V gene: TRBV9; CDR3 protein: ASSVDIHSGNTIY
J gene: TRBJ2-5; D gene: .; V gene: TRBV6-1; CDR3 protein: ASSELGVAIQETQY
J gene: TRBJ2-1; D gene: .; V gene: TRBV28; CDR3 protein: ASTSPGTLNNEQF
J gene: TRBJ2-7; D gene: .; V gene: TRBV7-2; CDR3 protein: ASSLGGSNEQY
J gene: TRBJ2-7; D gene: .; V gene: TRBV11-2; CDR3 protein: ASSLRGYEQY
J gene: TRBJ2-2; D gene: TRBD2; V gene: TRBV6-2/TRBV6-3; CDR3 protein: ASSFRLAGSVSGELF
J gene: TRBJ1-1; D gene: .; V gene: TRBV2; CDR3 protein: ASSERGASNTEAF
J gene: TRBJ2-7; D gene: .; V gene: TRBV21-1; CDR3 protein: ASSKGGGRIPLYEQY
J gene: TRBJ2-5; D gene: .; V gene: TRBV5-1; CDR3 protein: ASSLALQPEQTQY
J gene: TRBJ2-1; D gene: .; V gene: TRBV29-1; CDR3 protein: SVEPALSSYNEQF
J gene: TRBJ2-1; D gene: .; V gene: TRBV6-2/TRBV6-3; CDR3 protein: ASSFRDSKRYNEQF